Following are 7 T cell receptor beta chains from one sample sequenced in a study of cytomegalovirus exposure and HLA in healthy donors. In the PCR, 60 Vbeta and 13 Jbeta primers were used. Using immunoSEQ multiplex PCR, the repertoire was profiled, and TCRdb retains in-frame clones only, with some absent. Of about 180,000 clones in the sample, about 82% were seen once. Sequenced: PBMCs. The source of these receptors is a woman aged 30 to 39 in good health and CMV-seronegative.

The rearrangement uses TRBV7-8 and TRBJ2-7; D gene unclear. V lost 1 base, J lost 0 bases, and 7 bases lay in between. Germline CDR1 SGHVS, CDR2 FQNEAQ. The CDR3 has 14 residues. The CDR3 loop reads CASSLDLSSYEQYF. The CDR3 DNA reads TGTGCCAGCAGCTTAGATCTATCCTCCTACGAGCAGTACTTC.

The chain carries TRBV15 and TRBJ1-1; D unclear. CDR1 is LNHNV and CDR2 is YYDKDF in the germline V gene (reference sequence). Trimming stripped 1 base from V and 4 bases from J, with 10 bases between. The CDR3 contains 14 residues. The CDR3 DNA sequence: TGTGCCACCAGCAGAGGACACCTGACCACTGAAGCTTTCTTT. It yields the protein CATSRGHLTTEAFF.

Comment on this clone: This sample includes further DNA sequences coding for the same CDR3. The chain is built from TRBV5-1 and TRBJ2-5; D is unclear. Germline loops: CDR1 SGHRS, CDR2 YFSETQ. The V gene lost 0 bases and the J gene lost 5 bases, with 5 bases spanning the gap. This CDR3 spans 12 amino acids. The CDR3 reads CASSLVQETQYF. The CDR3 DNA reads TGCGCCAGCAGCTTGGTACAGGAGACCCAGTACTTC.

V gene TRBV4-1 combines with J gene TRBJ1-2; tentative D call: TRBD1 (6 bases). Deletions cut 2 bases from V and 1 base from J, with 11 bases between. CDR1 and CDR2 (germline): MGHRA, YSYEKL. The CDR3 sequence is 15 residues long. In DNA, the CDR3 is TGCGCCAGCAGCCAAAACAGGGAACTTAACTATGGCTACACCTTC. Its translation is CASSQNRELNYGYTF.

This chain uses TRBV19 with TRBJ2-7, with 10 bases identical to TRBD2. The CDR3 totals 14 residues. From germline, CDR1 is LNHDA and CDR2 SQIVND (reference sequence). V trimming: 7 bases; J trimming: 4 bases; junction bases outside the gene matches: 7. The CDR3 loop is CASTLTSGVYEQYF. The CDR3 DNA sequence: TGTGCCAGTACTCTCACTAGCGGGGTGTACGAGCAGTACTTC.

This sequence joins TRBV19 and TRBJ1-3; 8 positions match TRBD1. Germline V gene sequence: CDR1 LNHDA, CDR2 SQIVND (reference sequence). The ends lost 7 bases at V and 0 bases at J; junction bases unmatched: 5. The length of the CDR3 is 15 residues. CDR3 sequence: CASNEGTGSGNTIYF. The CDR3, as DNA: TGTGCCAGTAACGAAGGGACAGGCTCTGGAAACACCATATATTTT.

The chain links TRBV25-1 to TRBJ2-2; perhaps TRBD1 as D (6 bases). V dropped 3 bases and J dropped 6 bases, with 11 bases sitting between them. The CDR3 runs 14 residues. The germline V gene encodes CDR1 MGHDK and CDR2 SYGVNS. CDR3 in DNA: TGTGCCAGCAGTGAGTCAGGGGATGCCGGGGAGCTGTTTTTT. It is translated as CASSESGDAGELFF.